These T cell receptor beta chains were read from a single sample in a study of blood T cell repertoires in COVID-19. Method: immunoSEQ multiplex PCR; TCRdb's copy keeps in-frame clones and lacks some. The data contain approximately 180,000 clones, over 75% of them singletons. The material sequenced was peripheral blood. Receptors were obtained from a middle-aged man with acute or convalescent COVID-19. CDR3s include the opening cysteine and the closing phenylalanine or tryptophan. A D gene is named only where the DNA matches it firmly. Size is stated for part of the rows, as once, few or many counts, or as a class when the clone is expanded.

>NA|TRBV7-3|TRBJ2-4|NA
CASSLSDYSIQYF
TGTGCCAGCAGCTTATCCGACTATAGCATTCAGTACTTC
>NA|TRBV9|TRBJ2-7|TRBD2
CASSVAPGLAIHEQYF
TGTGCCAGCAGCGTAGCACCGGGACTAGCAATCCACGAGCAGTACTTC
>NA|TRBV11-2|TRBJ2-1|NA
CASSLRQRGNEQFF
TGTGCCAGCAGCCTCCGCCAGCGTGGGAATGAGCAGTTCTTC
>NA|TRBV6-5|TRBJ1-2|TRBD1
CASSTGQEMGYTF
TGTGCCAGTAGCACGGGACAGGAGATGGGCTACACCTTC
>NA|TRBV7-2|TRBJ2-5|NA
CASSSKPRTAREETQYF
TGTGCCAGCAGCTCTAAACCCCGGACAGCCCGTGAAGAGACCCAGTACTTC
>NA|TRBV7-6|TRBJ1-6|TRBD1
CASSRKGTGEYSPLHF
TGTGCCAGCAGCCGTAAGGGGACAGGAGAGTATTCACCCCTCCACTTT
>NA|TRBV4-1|TRBJ2-3|NA
CASSQGHATDTQYF
TGCGCCAGCAGCCAAGGGCACGCCACAGATACGCAGTATTTT
>NA|TRBV19|TRBJ1-1|NA
CASSIGRSPGNTEAFF
TGTGCCAGTAGTATTGGGAGAAGCCCGGGGAACACTGAAGCTTTCTTT
>once|TRBV27|TRBJ2-3|NA
CASSPRTSTDTQYF
TGTGCCAGCAGTCCTCGGACTAGCACAGATACGCAGTATTTT
>NA|TRBV25-1|TRBJ2-7|TRBD2
CASSEGLAAYEQYF
TGTGCCAGCAGTGAAGGACTAGCGGCCTACGAGCAGTACTTC
>once|TRBV11-2|TRBJ2-5|TRBD2
CASSLRVAGAWETQYF
TGTGCCAGCAGCCTCAGGGTAGCGGGAGCATGGGAGACCCAGTACTTC